This T cell receptor beta chain comes out of a study of prognosis after radiotherapy for stage I lung cancer. The CDR3 totals 13 residues. V was trimmed by 4 bases and J by 3 bases, leaving 8 bases between them. Germline CDR1 and CDR2: SGHNT and YYREEE (reference sequence). Many counts were recorded for this clonotype. The authors amplified TCR beta CDR3 from genomic DNA using two-round multiplex PCR. Individual primers that were specific to each TRBV and TRBJ gene served in first-round PCR. TCRdb called the multiplex PCR reads again in MiXCR, with one record for every CDR3 protein. The repertoire holds approximately 13,000 distinct CDR3 sequences, approximately 50% seen once, with 35% to 40% in the top ten.

The source is a donor aged 50 or older with non-small cell lung cancer. The source was PBMCs, collected before or after stereotactic body radiation therapy (not recorded which). This chain joins TRBV5-4 and TRBJ2-1; D is possibly TRBD2 (5 bases). This CDR3 reads CASSTGNYNEQFF. The DNA for the CDR3 is TGTGCCAGCAGCACCGGGAACTACAATGAGCAGTTCTTC.